This T cell receptor beta chain was retrieved from a study of PD-1 blockade in classical Hodgkin lymphoma. Brentuximab vedotin exposure varied, and every patient relapsed after autologous stem cell transplantation. Patients reached a best response of complete response, partial response or progressive disease. The table lists this clone with a few counts. As yet, its antigen is unknown. The CDR3 loop spans 11 amino acids. Trimming cost V 0 bases and J 5 bases, with 2 bases left between them. Germline V gives CDR1 MNHNY, CDR2 SVGAGI (reference sequence). Findings of the study overall: Newly diagnosed patients were reported to exhibit reduced baseline TCR diversity relative to healthy donors. A significant rise in TCR diversity was seen by C4D1 for CD4+ cells but not for CD8+ cells.

Only in-frame clones appear in the TCRdb table, and some are missing; sequencing was by immunoSEQ multiplex PCR. There are about 35,000 clones in the sample; approximately 82% occur only once, and roughly 15% lies in the top ten. This specimen consisted of peripheral blood mononuclear cells (PBMCs), obtained before the second cycle of nivolumab. The source of this sequence is a human donor with classical Hodgkin lymphoma. The gene calls are TRBV6-6 and TRBJ2-7; D remains ambiguous. The DNA of the CDR3 is TGTGCCAGCAGTTACTCAAACGAGCAGTACTTC. Amino acid sequence: CASSYSNEQYF.